This T cell receptor (beta chain) appears in the sequencing data of a study of CXCR3-negative and CXCR3-positive naive CD8 T cells (dated by TCRdb to about 2019). Some background on the complete study: About 150 million TRB reads were obtained in total, roughly 1.5 +/- 0.3 million reads per library. Data from roughly twelve donors, pooled across two independent experiments, went into the diversity and physicochemical repertoire analyses. The TRBV-TRBJ cluster analysis covered naive subsets from several donors and memory cells from 3 donors.

CDR1 and CDR2, looked up from the germline V gene, are SGHTA and FQGTGA. The CDR3 covers 13 residues, taking in both the cysteine and the phenylalanine. This entry has no DNA. As regards this clonotype: Its antigen is still unknown.

For each CD8+ T cell subset, flow sorting was done in triplicate, and 300,000 or so cells per subset went directly into RLT lysis buffer. Naive CD8+ T cells were defined stringently as CD45RO-CCR7+CD27+CD95- to exclude memory contaminants. Using standard density gradient centrifugation, peripheral blood mononuclear cells were isolated from buffy coats. A FACSAria III was used to flow-sort naive CXCR3-negative and CXCR3-positive CD8+ T cells. An RNeasy Mini Kit was used to extract total RNA from the sorted cells. Sequencing was performed on a NextSeq 550. The Human TCR Profiling Kit (MiLaboratory) was used to make UMI-labeled 5' RACE TRB cDNA libraries. cDNA synthesis used the entire amount of extracted RNA, and PCR amplification then used the entire amount of cDNA produced. Libraries were prepared in parallel with an identical number of PCR cycles. The paper's data handling went like this. With a minimum of two reads required per UMI, MIGEC and MiXCR pulled out about 49,000 +/- 11,000 unique UMI-labeled TRB cDNA molecules from each library. Each library averaged roughly 36,000 +/- 9,600 functional in-frame TRB CDR3 nucleotide clonotypes without stop codons. After each sample was downsampled to 5000 UMI-labeled TRB molecules, VDJtools was used to calculate diversity metrics such as normalized Shannon-Wiener and Chao1. For the central five CDR3 residues, VDJtools calculated physicochemical properties weighted by clonotype size, namely interaction energy, strength, volume and Kidera factor 4. TCRdb reprocessed the raw reads; every CDR3 protein sequence is a single record, and DNA is not supplied. None of the V and J calls come from the authors' own analysis; TCRdb made them. In this sample's table one finds tens of thousands of distinct CDR3 sequences. Of the sample, around 0.99% falls within the top ten clones.

Overall results and qualifications from the work: Because surface CD5, which is linked to self-reactivity in mice, was comparable between the naive subsets, TCR interaction strength was also inferred from TRB CDR3 physicochemical properties. Freshly isolated PBMCs were used for most assays because CXCR3 expression partially decreased after cryopreservation. Compared with CXCR3-negative naive cells, CXCR3-positive naive cells had TRB CDR3s with higher hydrophobicity (lower Kidera factor 4), lower energy, and higher strength and volume indices. TRBV-TRBJ usage was similar between naive CXCR3-negative and CXCR3-positive cells from the same donor, while memory cells showed distinct patterns. Comparably high repertoire diversity was found in both naive subsets, whereas much lower repertoire diversity was found in memory CD8+ T cells.

This receptor was identified in a human donor in good health. Some clones in this sample may be carry-over from other donors' samples. Recombination joined TRBV7-3 with TRBJ2-2. The material sequenced was naive CXCR3- CD8+ T cells from blood. The cell subset or site tag for this specimen amounts to: CD45RO-CCR7+CD27+CD95- naive CD8+ T cells lacking CXCR3 (TNR3-). The CDR3 reads CASSLGNTGELFF.